The TCR beta chain under discussion was sequenced for a study of blood T cell repertoires in COVID-19. Study-wide background: COVID-19 samples, acute and convalescent, were from the United States, Italy and Spain. Sources were T cells, B-cell-depleted T cells, or PBMCs; the material itself was cDNA or gDNA.

CDR1 is LNHDA, CDR2 SQIVND, per germline (reference sequence). The ends were cut back, 3 bases at V and 0 bases at J, with 17 bases in the middle. This CDR3 region has 17 residues. Clones were read by immunoSEQ multiplex PCR, and TCRdb kept only the in-frame ones, dropping some. The data show about 45,000 clones, 75% to 85% seen once. This receptor was obtained from a man older than 75 in a cohort sampled during active COVID-19. Sequencing used peripheral blood. The chain uses TRBV19 and TRBJ1-1, with D uncertain. CDR3 residues: CASSILEGGSMNTEAFF. The CDR3 nucleotides are TGTGCCAGTAGTATTCTTGAGGGCGGCAGCATGAACACTGAAGCTTTCTTT.